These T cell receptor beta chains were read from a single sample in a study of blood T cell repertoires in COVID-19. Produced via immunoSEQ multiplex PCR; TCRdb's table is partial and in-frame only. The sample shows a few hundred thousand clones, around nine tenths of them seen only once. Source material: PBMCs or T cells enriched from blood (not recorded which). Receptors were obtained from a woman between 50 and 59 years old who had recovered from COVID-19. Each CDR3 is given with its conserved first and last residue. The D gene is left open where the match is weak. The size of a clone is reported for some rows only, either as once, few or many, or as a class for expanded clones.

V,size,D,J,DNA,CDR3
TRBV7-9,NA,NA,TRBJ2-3,TGTGCCAGCAGCTTACTAAGTGCGGGCGGCTACACAGATACGCAGTATTTT,CASSLLSAGGYTDTQYF
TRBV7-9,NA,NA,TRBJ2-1,TGTGCCAGCAGCTTAGTGCGGAGATCGGGTATAGAGCAGTTCTTC,CASSLVRRSGIEQFF
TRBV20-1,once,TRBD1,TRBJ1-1,TGCAGTGCGATCCGGGACAGGGAAGCTTTCTTT,CSAIRDREAFF
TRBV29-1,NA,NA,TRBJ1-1,TGCAGCGTTGAGCGGTCCGGGAGGACCACTGAAGCTTTCTTT,CSVERSGRTTEAFF
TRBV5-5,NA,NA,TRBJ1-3,TGTGCCAGCAGCTTGGGTTCCTCAAACACCATATATTTT,CASSLGSSNTIYF
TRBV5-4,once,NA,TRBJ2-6,TGTGCCAGCAGTTCAACAAGCTCTGGGGCCAACGTCCTGACTTTC,CASSSTSSGANVLTF
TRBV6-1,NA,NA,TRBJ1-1,TGTGCCAGCAGTGAATCAGTCGCAACCCGAGCTTTCTTT,CASSESVATRAFF
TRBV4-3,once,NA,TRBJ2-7,TGCGCCAGTCGCAGGGATCTATCCTACGAGCAGTACTTC,CASRRDLSYEQYF
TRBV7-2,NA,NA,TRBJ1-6,TGTGCCAGCAGCTTTTCAGATAATTCACCCCTCCACTTT,CASSFSDNSPLHF
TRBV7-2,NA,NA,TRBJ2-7,TGTGCCAGCAGCTCCCAGGGGTCCCTACACTACGAGCAGTACTTC,CASSSQGSLHYEQYF
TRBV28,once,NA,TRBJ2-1,TGTGCCAGCAGTTCATTTCAGGGGATCTCCTACAATGAGCAGTTCTTC,CASSSFQGISYNEQFF
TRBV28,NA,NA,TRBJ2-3,TGTGCCAGCAGTCTCTTAGATACGCAGTATTTT,CASSLLDTQYF